The present TCR beta chain was sequenced within a study of control samples from healthy donors and cancer patients. CDR3 length equals 12 residues. Germline assignment: CDR1 SGHRS and CDR2 YFSETQ. Trimming removed 3 bases at V and 4 bases at J, with 8 bases between. Using immunoSEQ multiplex PCR, the repertoire was profiled, and TCRdb retains in-frame clones only, with some absent. The sample lists 260,000 or so clones, about four fifths occurring once. The sequencing input was PBMCs. This TCR came from a woman aged 55-69 years with lung cancer. This sequence joins TRBV5-1 and TRBJ2-7, with a possible D match to TRBD1 (5 bases). The CDR3 DNA reads as TGCGCCAGCAGCTCGACAGCGTACGAGCAGTACTTC. Its translation is CASSSTAYEQYF. The full variable domain, in which reference TRBV5-1 and TRBJ2-7 provide the parts outside the CDR3, is KAGVTQTPRYLIKTRGQQVTLSCSPISGHRSVSWYQQTPGQGLQFLFEYFSETQRNKGNFPGRFSGRQFSNSRSEMNVSTLELGDSALYLCASSSTAYEQYFGPGTRLTVT.